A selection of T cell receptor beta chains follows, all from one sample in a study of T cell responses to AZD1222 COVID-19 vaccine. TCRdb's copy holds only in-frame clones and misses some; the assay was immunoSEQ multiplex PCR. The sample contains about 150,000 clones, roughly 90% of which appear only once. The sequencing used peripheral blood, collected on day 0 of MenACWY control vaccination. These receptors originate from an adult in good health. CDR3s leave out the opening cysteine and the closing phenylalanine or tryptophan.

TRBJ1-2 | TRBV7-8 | ASSSSFSYGYT
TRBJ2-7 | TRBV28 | ASSRNVRYEQY
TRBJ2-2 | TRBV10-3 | AISEGTGLDTGELF
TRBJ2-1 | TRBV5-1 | ASKFGLAETYNEQF
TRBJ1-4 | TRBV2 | AVTKGAANEKLF
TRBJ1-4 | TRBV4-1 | ASSQEQGAHEKLF
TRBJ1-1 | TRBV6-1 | ASSEGTYRPEAF
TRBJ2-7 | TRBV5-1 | ASSSGLAGGFPYEQY
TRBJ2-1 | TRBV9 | ASSVATSGGPKLYNEQF
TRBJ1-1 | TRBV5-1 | ASGRGGNTEAF
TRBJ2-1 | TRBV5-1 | ASSRGQGVNEQF
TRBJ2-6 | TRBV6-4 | ASSQQGSNSGANVLT
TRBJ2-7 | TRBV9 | ASSVGGGPLHEQY
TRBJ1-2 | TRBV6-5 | ASSSQGALYGYT
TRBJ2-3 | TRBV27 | ASSLQGRGPASGRGDTQY
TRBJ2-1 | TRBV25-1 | ASSALAGSNEQF
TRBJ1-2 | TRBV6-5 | ASSRGQGVYGYT
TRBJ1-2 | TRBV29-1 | SVGDGGNYGYT
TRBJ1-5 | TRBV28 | ASSPAGGSGNQPQH
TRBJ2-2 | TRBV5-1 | ASSLVLTGELF
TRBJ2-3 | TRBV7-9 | ASSSARGADTQY
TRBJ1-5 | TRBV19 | ASVNRRGNQPQH
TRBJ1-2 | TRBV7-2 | ASSPGPRAPNYGYT
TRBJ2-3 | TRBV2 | AILPRDGEIRVTQY
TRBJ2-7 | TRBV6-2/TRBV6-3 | ASSQGLAGGHGY
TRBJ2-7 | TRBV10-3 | AISSGYGDSSYEQY
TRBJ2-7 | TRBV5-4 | ASSPKSSYEQY
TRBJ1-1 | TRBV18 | ASSAQGRAVTEAF
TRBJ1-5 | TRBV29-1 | SVLVGQGNQPQH
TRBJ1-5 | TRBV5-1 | ASSLTGNSNQPQH
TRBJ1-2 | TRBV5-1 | ASSWDREGYT
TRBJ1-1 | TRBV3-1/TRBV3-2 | ASSPGASEAF
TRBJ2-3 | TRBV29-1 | SAAEGQPTDTQY
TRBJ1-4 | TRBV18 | ASSPLRTNEKLF
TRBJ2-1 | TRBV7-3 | ASSPGQPTSEQF
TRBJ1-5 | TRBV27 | ASPQSPQGEVNQPQH
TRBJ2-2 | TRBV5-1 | ASSPTSGRAFGELF
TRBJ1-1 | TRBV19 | ASSSTGVRTEAF
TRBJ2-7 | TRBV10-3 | AISESQATSYEQY
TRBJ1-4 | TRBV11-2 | ASSYRGGNEKLF
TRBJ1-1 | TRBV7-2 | ASSLAGGRNTEAF
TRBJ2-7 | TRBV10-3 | AITEGTIDYEQY